This note documents a single T cell receptor beta chain sequence. The sample belongs to a study of T cell responses to AZD1222 COVID-19 vaccine. Trimming took 1 base from V and 0 from J, leaving 7 bases between them. From germline, CDR1 is LNHDA and CDR2 SQIVND (reference sequence). This CDR3 comprises 15 residues. The data were produced by immunoSEQ multiplex PCR, yet TCRdb's version contains in-frame clones alone and is incomplete. The sample shows approximately 76,000 clones, 88% of them seen only once. This TCR came from an adult in good health. This rearrangement joins TRBV19 to TRBJ1-5; D ambiguous. The source was peripheral blood, collected on day 0 of AZD1222 vaccination. The CDR3 sequence: CASSIGTISNQPQHF. CDR3 coding DNA: TGTGCCAGTAGTATAGGCACGATTAGCAATCAGCCCCAGCATTTT.